The T cell receptor (beta chain) described here comes from a study of T cells in Graves' hyperthyroidism and ophthalmopathy. Study-wide results and limits: The model predicted ophthalmopathy a median around six months before onset.

J was trimmed by 1 base and V by 1 base; bases with no gene match: 3. This CDR3 is built from 16 residues. Germline-derived CDR1 and CDR2 are SGHTA and FQGNSA. This clonotype has at least ten counts. Its target is not known. Any patient presenting with uncontrolled infection, other autoimmune disease, pregnancy or lactation was left out. It was RNA transcripts that yielded the amplified TCR beta CDR3 regions. In the first-round RT-PCR of the TCR CDR3, the HTBI primer set was used. Via MiXCR, TCRdb re-called the multiplex PCR reads, giving one row per CDR3 protein. Found here are some 600,000 distinct CDR3 sequences, roughly 14% of them singletons; the top ten hold 5.5% to 7.5%.

The sequence was collected from a woman in her thirties with Graves' hyperthyroidism that later progressed to Graves' ophthalmopathy. The sample was blood. The chain has TRBV7-2 and TRBJ2-2; 7 bases are shared with TRBD2. This CDR3 reads CASSLVASGNTGELFF. DNA for the CDR3: TGTGCCAGCAGCTTAGTGGCTAGCGGGAACACCGGGGAGCTGTTTTTT.